This T cell receptor beta chain was identified during a study of cytomegalovirus exposure and HLA in healthy donors. Whole-study results and caveats: Trimming of TCR beta V- and J-genes showed a link, identified in a later analysis, to a missense DCLRE1C variant. Reports credit the classifier with highly specific, highly sensitive diagnosis of cytomegalovirus status.

Germline V gene sequence: CDR1 MNHNY, CDR2 SVGAGI (reference sequence). CDR3 length equals 14 residues. V gave up 6 bases and J gave up 0 bases; unmatched junction bases: 4. As concerns this clone: Its target is unknown.

PCR used 60 Vbeta primers and 13 Jbeta primers. Some clones are missing from TCRdb's copy, which holds only in-frame ones; the method was immunoSEQ multiplex PCR. The sample shows tens of thousands of clones, more than 60% of them seen only once. The sample consisted of PBMCs. This sequence joins TRBV6-6 and TRBJ1-1; TRBD1 matches at 7 bases. The sequence was obtained from a male donor in good health and CMV-seropositive. CDR3 nucleotides: TGTGCCAGCAGGACCAGGGGGATGAACACTGAAGCTTTCTTT. This codes for CASRTRGMNTEAFF.